One sample yielded the 4 T cell receptor beta chains listed below, sequenced in a study of blood T cell repertoires in COVID-19. TCRdb keeps only in-frame clones here, not all; method: immunoSEQ multiplex PCR. Of about 180,000 clones listed, around 80% are singletons. Source material: peripheral blood. Receptors were obtained from a human donor in a cohort sampled during active COVID-19.

This clone has a handful of counts. The chain uses TRBV19 and TRBJ2-2; D is uncertain. The V end was cut by 6 bases, the J end by 4 bases, with 12 bases between. CDR1 is LNHDA and CDR2 is SQIVND in the germline V gene (reference sequence). This CDR3 is 14 amino acids long. CDR3 bases: TGTGCCAGTAGGGCCTGGGCTGGCACCGGGGAGCTGTTTTTT. Protein product: CASRAWAGTGELFF.

The rearrangement links TRBV6-1 to TRBJ2-5; maybe TRBD1 (5 bases). CDR3 length equals 15 residues. The germline CDR1 and CDR2 sequences are MNHNS and SASEGT. V lost 3 bases and J 1 base, leaving 12 bases between the germline ends. CDR3 nucleotide sequence: TGTGCCAGCAGTGACCTTGGGGCCGGCCAAGAGACCCAGTACTTC. Translation: CASSDLGAGQETQYF.

CDR3 residues: CASSPGHTPAYEQYF. Written as DNA, the CDR3 is TGTGCCAGTAGTCCCGGACACACCCCAGCCTACGAGCAGTACTTC. V and J are TRBV19 and TRBJ2-7; possible D gene TRBD1, 5 bases. This CDR3 region has 15 residues. The germline V gene encodes CDR1 LNHDA and CDR2 SQIVND (reference sequence). V was cut by 5 bases and J by 2 bases, with 16 bases left in between.

The chain recombines TRBV19 with TRBJ1-5, with D maybe TRBD1 (6 bases). CDR3 size: 16 residues. The ends were cut back, 5 bases at V and 0 bases at J, with 14 bases in the middle. The V gene's germline CDR1 is LNHDA and CDR2 SQIVND (reference sequence). The CDR3 nucleotides read TGTGCCAGTAGTCGTACAGGGTTTTATAGCAATCAGCCCCAGCATTTT. Translating it yields CASSRTGFYSNQPQHF.